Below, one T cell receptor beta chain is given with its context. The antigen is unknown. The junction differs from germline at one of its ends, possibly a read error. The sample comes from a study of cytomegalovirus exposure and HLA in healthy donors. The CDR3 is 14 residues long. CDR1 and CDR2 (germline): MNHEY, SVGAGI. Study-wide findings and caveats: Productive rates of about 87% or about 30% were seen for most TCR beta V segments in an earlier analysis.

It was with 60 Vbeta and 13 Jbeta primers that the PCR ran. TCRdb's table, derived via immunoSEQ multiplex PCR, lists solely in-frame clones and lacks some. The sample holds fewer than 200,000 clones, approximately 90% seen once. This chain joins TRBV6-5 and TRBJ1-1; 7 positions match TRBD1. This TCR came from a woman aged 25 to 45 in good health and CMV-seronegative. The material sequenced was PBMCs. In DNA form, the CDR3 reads TGTGCCAGCGGTTACGACAGGGTAAGCACTGAAGCTTTCTTT. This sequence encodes CASGYDRVSTEAFF.